What follows is one T cell receptor (beta chain) and its context. Libraries were prepared by immunoSEQ multiplex PCR; TCRdb keeps only in-frame clonotypes and omits some of them. The sample lists a few hundred thousand clones, about 90% occurring once. The data stem from a study of cytomegalovirus exposure and HLA in healthy donors. V dropped 1 base and J dropped 5 bases, with 8 bases sitting between them. CDR1 is SGHNT and CDR2 is YENEEA in the germline V gene. The CDR3 has 13 residues. The source is a woman aged 18 to 35 in good health and CMV-seronegative. Source material: PBMCs. The chain joins TRBV11-3 to TRBJ2-5; D is perhaps TRBD2 (6 bases). For the CDR3, the DNA is TGTGCCAGCAGCTTAGGGGACTCCGAGACCCAGTACTTC. Protein sequence: CASSLGDSETQYF.